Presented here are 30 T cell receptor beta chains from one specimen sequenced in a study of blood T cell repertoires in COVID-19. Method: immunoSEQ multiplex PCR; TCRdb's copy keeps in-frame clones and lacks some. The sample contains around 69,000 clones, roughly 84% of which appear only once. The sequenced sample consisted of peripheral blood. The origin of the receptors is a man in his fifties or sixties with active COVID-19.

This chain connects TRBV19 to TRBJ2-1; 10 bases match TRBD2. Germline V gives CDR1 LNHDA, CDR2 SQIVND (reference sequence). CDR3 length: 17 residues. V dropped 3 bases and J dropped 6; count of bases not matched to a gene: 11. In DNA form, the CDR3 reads TGTGCCAGTAGTATGGTACCTAGCGGGAGTTTCTTCAATGAGCAGTTCTTC. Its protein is CASSMVPSGSFFNEQFF.

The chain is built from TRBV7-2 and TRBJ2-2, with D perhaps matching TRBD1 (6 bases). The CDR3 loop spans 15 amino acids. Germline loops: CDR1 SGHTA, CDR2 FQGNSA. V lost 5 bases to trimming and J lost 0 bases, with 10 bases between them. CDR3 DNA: TGTGCCAGCAGCCCCCAGGGGTCGAACACCGGGGAGCTGTTTTTT. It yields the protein CASSPQGSNTGELFF.

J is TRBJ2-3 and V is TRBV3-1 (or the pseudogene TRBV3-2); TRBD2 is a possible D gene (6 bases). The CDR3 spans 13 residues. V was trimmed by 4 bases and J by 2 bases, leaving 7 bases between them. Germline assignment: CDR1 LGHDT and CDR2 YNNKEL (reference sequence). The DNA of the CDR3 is TGTGCCAGCAGCCGGGGACTCACAGATACGCAGTATTTT. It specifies CASSRGLTDTQYF.

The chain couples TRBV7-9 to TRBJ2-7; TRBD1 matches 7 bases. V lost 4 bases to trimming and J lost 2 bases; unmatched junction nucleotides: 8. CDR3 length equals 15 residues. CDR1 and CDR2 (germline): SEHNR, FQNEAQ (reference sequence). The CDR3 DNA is TGTGCCAGCAGCTCATGGACAGGTACGACCTACGAGCAGTACTTC. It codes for CASSSWTGTTYEQYF.

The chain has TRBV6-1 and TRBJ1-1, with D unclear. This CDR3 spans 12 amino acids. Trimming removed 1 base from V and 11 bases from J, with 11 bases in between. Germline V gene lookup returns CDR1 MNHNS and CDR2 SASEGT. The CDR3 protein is CASSEVAGRAFF. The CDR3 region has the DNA TGTGCCAGCAGTGAAGTTGCGGGGAGGGCTTTCTTT.

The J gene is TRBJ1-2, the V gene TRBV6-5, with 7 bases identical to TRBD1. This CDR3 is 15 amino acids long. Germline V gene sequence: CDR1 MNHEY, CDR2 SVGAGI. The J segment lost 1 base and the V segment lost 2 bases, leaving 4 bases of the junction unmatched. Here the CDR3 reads CASSYVQGGNYGYTF. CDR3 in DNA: TGTGCCAGCAGTTACGTTCAGGGGGGTAACTATGGCTACACCTTC.

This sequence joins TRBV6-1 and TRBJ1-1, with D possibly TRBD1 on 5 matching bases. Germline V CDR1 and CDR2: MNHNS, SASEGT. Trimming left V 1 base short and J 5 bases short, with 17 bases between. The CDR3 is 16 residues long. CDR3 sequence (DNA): TGTGCCAGCAGTGAAGACGGGGGAGTCGGTCAAACTGAAGCTTTCTTT. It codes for CASSEDGGVGQTEAFF.

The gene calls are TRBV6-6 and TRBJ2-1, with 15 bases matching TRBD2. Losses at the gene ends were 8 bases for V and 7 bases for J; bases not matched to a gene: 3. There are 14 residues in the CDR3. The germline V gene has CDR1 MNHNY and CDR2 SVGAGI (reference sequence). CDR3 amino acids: CASSGTSGGNEQFF. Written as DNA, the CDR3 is TGTGCCAGCTCCGGGACTAGCGGGGGGAATGAGCAGTTCTTC.

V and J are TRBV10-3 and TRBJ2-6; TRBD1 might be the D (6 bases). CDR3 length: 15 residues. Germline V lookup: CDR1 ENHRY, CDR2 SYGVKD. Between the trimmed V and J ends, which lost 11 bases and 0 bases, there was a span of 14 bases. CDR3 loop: CAAQGQLSGANVLTF. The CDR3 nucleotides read TGTGCCGCACAGGGCCAACTCTCTGGGGCCAACGTCCTGACTTTC.

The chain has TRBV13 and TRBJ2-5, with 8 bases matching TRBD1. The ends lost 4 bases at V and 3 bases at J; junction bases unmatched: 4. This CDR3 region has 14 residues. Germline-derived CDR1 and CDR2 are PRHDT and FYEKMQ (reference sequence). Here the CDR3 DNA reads TGTGCCAGCAGCTCCGCGGGACAGGAAGAGACCCAGTACTTC. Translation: CASSSAGQEETQYF.

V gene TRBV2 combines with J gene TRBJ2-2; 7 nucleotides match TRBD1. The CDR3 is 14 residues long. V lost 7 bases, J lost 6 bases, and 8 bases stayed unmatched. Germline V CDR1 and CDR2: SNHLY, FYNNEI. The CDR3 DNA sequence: TGTGCCAGCACCGGGACAGTTCTTCCCGGGGAGCTGTTTTTT. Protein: CASTGTVLPGELFF.

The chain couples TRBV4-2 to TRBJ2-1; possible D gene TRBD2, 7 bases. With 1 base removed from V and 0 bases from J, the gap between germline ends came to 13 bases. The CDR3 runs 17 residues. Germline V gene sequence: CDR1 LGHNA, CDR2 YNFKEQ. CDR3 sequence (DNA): TGTGCCAGCAGCCAAGTTGGGGGCGGGAGCTCCTACAATGAGCAGTTCTTC. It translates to CASSQVGGGSSYNEQFF.

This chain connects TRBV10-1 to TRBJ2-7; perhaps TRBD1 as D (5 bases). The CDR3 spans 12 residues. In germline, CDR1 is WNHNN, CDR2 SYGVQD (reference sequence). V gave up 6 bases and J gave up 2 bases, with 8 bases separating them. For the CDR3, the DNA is TGCGCCAGCAGAGGGGATCCCTACGAGCAGTACTTC. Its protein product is CASRGDPYEQYF.

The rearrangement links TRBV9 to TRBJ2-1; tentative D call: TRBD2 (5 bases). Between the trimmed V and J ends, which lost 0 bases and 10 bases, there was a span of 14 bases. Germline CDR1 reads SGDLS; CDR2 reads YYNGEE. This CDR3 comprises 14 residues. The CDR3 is CASSVGAERREQFF. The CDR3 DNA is TGTGCCAGCAGCGTAGGGGCAGAGAGGAGGGAGCAGTTCTTC. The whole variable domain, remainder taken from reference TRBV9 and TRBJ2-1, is DSGVTQTPKHLITATGQRVTLRCSPRSGDLSVYWYQQSLDQGLQFLIQYYNGEERAKGNILERFSAQQFPDLHSELNLSSLELGDSALYFCASSVGAERREQFFGPGTRLTVL.

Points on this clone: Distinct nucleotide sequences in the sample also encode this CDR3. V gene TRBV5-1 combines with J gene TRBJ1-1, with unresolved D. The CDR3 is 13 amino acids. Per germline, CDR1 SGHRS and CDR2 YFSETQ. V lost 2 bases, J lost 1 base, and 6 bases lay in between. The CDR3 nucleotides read TGCGCCAGCAGCTTTAGTGGGAACACTGAAGCTTTCTTT. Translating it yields CASSFSGNTEAFF.

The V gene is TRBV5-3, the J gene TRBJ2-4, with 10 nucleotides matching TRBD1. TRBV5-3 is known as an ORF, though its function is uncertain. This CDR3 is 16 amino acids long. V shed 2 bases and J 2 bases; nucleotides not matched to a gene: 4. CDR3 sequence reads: CARSFLGQGSKNIQYF. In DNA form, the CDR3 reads TGTGCCAGAAGCTTCTTGGGACAGGGGTCCAAAAACATTCAGTACTTC.

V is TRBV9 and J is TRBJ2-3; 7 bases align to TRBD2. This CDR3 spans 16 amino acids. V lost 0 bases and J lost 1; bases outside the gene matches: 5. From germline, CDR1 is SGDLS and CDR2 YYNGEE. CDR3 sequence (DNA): TGTGCCAGCAGCGTAGATCGGGGGAGGGGCACAGATACGCAGTATTTT. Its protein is CASSVDRGRGTDTQYF.

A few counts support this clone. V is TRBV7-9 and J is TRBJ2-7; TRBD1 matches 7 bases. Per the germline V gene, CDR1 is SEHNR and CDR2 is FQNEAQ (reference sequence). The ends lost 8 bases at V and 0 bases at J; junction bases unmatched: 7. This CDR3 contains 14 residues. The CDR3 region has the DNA TGTGCCAGCCCAGCAGGGGACAGCTCCTACGAGCAGTACTTC. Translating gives CASPAGDSSYEQYF.

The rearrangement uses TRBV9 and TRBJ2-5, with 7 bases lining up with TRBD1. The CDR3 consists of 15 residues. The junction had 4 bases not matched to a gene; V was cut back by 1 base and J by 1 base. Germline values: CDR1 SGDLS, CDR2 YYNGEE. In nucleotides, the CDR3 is TGTGCCAGCAGCGTATGGGGACAGCGCCAAGAGACCCAGTACTTC. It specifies CASSVWGQRQETQYF.

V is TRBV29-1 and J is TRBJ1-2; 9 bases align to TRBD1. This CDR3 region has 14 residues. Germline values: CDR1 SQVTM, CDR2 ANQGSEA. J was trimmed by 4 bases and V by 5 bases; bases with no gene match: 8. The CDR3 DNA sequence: TGCAGCGTTCCCACAGGGGGCTTGGGCTATGGCTACACCTTC. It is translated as CSVPTGGLGYGYTF. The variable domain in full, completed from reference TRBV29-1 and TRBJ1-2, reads SAVISQKPSRDICQRGTSLTIQCQVDSQVTMMFWYRQQPGQSLTLIATANQGSEATYESGFVIDKFPISRPNLTFSTLTVSNMSPEDSSIYLCSVPTGGLGYGYTFGSGTRLTVV.

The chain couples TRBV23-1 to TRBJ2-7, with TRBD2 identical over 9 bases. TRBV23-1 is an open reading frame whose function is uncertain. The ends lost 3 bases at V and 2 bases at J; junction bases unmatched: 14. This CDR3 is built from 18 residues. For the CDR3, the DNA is TGCGCCAGCAGTCACCCACGGGGGGGACTAGCCCCGACCTACGAGCAGTACTTC. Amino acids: CASSHPRGGLAPTYEQYF.

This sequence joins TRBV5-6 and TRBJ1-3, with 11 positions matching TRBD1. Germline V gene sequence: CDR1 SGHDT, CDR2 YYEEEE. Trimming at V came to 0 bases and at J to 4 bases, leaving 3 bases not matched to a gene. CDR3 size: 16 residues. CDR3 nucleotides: TGTGCCAGCAGCTTGGGGACAGGGGGCTTGGGAAACACCATATATTTT. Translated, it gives CASSLGTGGLGNTIYF.

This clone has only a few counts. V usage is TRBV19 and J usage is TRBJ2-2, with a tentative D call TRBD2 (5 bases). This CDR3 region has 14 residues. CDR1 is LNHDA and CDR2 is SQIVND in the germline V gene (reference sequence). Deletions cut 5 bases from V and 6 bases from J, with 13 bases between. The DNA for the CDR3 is TGTGCCAGTAGTGCGACCCAACTAGCCGGGGAGCTGTTTTTT. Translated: CASSATQLAGELFF.

The CDR3 region is CAWRLDRDDEQYF. The CDR3, as DNA: TGTGCCTGGAGGTTGGACAGGGACGACGAGCAGTACTTC. This rearrangement joins TRBV30 to TRBJ2-7, with 8 bases fitting TRBD1. J was trimmed by 5 bases and V by 3 bases; bases with no gene match: 6. The germline V gene encodes CDR1 GTSNPN and CDR2 SVGIG (reference sequence). The CDR3 extends over 13 amino acids.

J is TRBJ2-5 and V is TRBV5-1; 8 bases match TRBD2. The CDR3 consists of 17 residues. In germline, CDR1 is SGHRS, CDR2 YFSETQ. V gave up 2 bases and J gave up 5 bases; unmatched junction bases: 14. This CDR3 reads CASSLALAGGGEETQYF. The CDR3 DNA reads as TGCGCCAGCAGCTTAGCGCTCGCGGGAGGAGGTGAGGAGACCCAGTACTTC.

CDR3 coding DNA: TGCAGCGTCGGGGACTACTACAATGAGCAGTTCTTC. It codes for CSVGDYYNEQFF. This chain joins TRBV29-1 and TRBJ2-1, with 7 bases lining up with TRBD2. Germline values: CDR1 SQVTM, CDR2 ANQGSEA. The CDR3 totals 12 residues. Germline trimming cut 6 bases from V and 3 bases from J; bases unmatched to any gene: 2.

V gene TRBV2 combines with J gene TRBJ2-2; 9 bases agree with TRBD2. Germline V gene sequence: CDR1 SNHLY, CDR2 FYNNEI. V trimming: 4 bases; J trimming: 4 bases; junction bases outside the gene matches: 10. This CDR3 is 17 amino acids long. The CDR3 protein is CASSGVFAGGPTGELFF. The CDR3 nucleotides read TGTGCCAGCAGTGGGGTATTTGCGGGAGGGCCCACCGGGGAGCTGTTTTTT.

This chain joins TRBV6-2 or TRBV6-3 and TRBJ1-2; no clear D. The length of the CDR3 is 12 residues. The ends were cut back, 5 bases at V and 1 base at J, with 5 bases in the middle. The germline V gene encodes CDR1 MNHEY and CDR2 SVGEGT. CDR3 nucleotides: TGTGCCAGCAGTCGGGATAACTATGGCTACACCTTC. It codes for CASSRDNYGYTF.

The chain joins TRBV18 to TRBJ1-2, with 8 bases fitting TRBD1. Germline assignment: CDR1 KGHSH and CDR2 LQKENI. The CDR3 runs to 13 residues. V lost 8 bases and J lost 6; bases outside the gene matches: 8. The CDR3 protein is CASAGQGFDGYTF. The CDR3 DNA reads TGTGCCAGCGCAGGACAGGGTTTCGATGGCTACACCTTC. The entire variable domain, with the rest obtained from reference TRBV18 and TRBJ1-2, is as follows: NAGVMQNPRHLVRRRGQEARLRCSPMKGHSHVYWYRQLPEEGLKFMVYLQKENIIDESGMPKERFSAEFPKEGPSILRIQQVVRGDSAAYFCASAGQGFDGYTFGSGTRLTVV.

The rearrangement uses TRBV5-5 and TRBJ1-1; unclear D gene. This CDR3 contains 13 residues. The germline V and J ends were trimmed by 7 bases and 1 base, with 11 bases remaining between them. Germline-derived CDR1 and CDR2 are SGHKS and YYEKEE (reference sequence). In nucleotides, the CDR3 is TGTGCCAGCGGAGTGGCGGGGAACACTGAAGCTTTCTTT. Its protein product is CASGVAGNTEAFF.